This passage covers 13 T cell receptor beta chains from one sample sequenced in a study of blood T cell repertoires in COVID-19. Profiled with immunoSEQ multiplex PCR; TCRdb holds only in-frame clones, not every one. In the table there are a few hundred thousand clones, roughly 90% of which are singletons. Source material: PBMCs or T cells enriched from blood (not recorded which). These receptors all stem from a woman between 18 and 29 years old who had recovered from COVID-19.

This chain joins TRBV6-1 and TRBJ2-2, with TRBD2 matching over 9 bases. The CDR3 covers 16 residues. Germline V gene lookup returns CDR1 MNHNS and CDR2 SASEGT. J lost 1 base, V lost 2 bases, and 2 bases had no gene match. In DNA form, the CDR3 reads TGTGCCAGCAGTGAACTAGCGGGGAGGAACACCGGGGAGCTGTTTTTT. It specifies CASSELAGRNTGELFF.

CDR3 DNA: TGCGCCAGCAGCTTGGATACAGGGGCATATGGCTACACCTTC. Translating it yields CASSLDTGAYGYTF. V usage is TRBV5-1 and J usage is TRBJ1-2; 7 bases match TRBD1. V shed 0 bases, J shed 5 bases, and the junction held 4 bases outside the gene matches. This CDR3 spans 14 amino acids. Germline CDR1 SGHRS, CDR2 YFSETQ.

The rearrangement links TRBV28 to TRBJ2-7; 9 nucleotides line up with TRBD1. The CDR3 is 15 amino acids. Looked up from germline, CDR1 is MDHEN and CDR2 is SYDVKM. V lost 7 bases to trimming and J lost 2 bases; unmatched junction nucleotides: 9. CDR3 amino acids: CASMNTGGFPYEQYF. The CDR3, as DNA: TGTGCCAGCATGAACACAGGGGGCTTCCCCTACGAGCAGTACTTC.

The gene calls are TRBV6-5 and TRBJ1-1; weak D call: TRBD1 (5 bases). CDR1 is MNHEY and CDR2 is SVGAGI in the germline V gene. Trimming shortened V by 7 bases and J by 1 base, and 13 bases separated the two germline ends. This CDR3 comprises 14 residues. The CDR3 coding sequence is TGTGCCAGCACTTTAATACAGGAGAACACTGAAGCTTTCTTT. It specifies CASTLIQENTEAFF.

The chain combines TRBV3-1 (or the pseudogene TRBV3-2) with TRBJ2-5; 9 nucleotides agree with TRBD1. Unmatched junction bases numbered 7, after V lost 2 bases and J lost 9 bases. CDR3 length equals 14 residues. Germline loops: CDR1 LGHDT, CDR2 YNNKEL (reference sequence). CDR3 nucleotides: TGTGCCAGCAGCCAACCCGCCGGGACAGGGCCCCAGTACTTC. The encoded protein is CASSQPAGTGPQYF.

A few counts support this clone. The J gene is TRBJ1-5, the V gene TRBV30; D is ambiguous. Trimming cost V 5 bases and J 0 bases, with 11 bases left between them. CDR1 and CDR2 (germline): GTSNPN, SVGIG (reference sequence). This CDR3 is 14 amino acids long. CDR3 DNA: TGTGCCTGGGGTGCCGGGTATAGCAATCAGCCCCAGCATTTT. Translating gives CAWGAGYSNQPQHF.

The J gene is TRBJ2-5, the V gene TRBV7-2; TRBD2 matches at 10 bases. The CDR3 totals 16 residues. Germline CDR1 is SGHTA and CDR2 is FQGNSA. J lost 4 bases, V lost 3 bases, and 8 bases had no gene match. The chain's CDR3 is CASSFHRAGGLETQYF. For the CDR3, the DNA is TGTGCCAGCAGCTTCCATAGAGCGGGGGGGCTAGAGACCCAGTACTTC. Full variable domain (missing parts from reference TRBV7-2 and TRBJ2-5): GAGVSQSPSNKVTEKGKDVELRCDPISGHTALYWYRQSLGQGLEFLIYFQGNSAPDKSGLPSDRFSAERTGGSVSTLTIQRTQQEDSAVYLCASSFHRAGGLETQYFGPGTRLLVL.

This clone was counted once. J is TRBJ1-2 and V is TRBV28; TRBD1 is a possible D gene (6 bases). Germline CDR1 MDHEN, CDR2 SYDVKM. Trimming took off 4 bases at V and 7 bases at J, with 16 bases between the two ends. The length of the CDR3 is 14 residues. CDR3 in DNA: TGTGCCAGCAGTTCATACAGGGAGCGTCCTGGCTACACCTTC. Encoded protein: CASSSYRERPGYTF.

J is TRBJ1-3 and V is TRBV6-5; D ambiguous. Trimming stripped 4 bases from V and 0 bases from J, with 13 bases between. The germline V gene has CDR1 MNHEY and CDR2 SVGAGI. The CDR3 covers 16 residues. The CDR3 DNA follows: TGTGCCAGCAGTTCACAAAGTACATTCTCTGGAAACACCATATATTTT. Its translation: CASSSQSTFSGNTIYF.

The rearrangement uses TRBV28 and TRBJ1-2, with unresolved D. CDR1 MDHEN and CDR2 SYDVKM come from the germline V gene. V lost 7 bases and J lost 8, with 17 bases in between. The CDR3 runs to 13 residues. CDR3 protein: CASTAQVGSGYTF. The CDR3 nucleotides are TGTGCCAGCACCGCTCAGGTAGGGAGCGGCTACACCTTC.

This clone was found once. CDR3 in amino acids: CASSQTAGPFHEQFF. The DNA of the CDR3 is TGTGCCAGCAGCCAAACGGCGGGACCGTTTCATGAGCAGTTCTTC. This chain joins TRBV3-1 (or the pseudogene TRBV3-2) and TRBJ2-1, with D possibly TRBD2 on 6 matching bases. The CDR3 loop spans 15 amino acids. V was shortened by 2 bases and J by 8 bases, with 16 bases between the two germline ends. CDR1 LGHDT and CDR2 YNNKEL come from the germline V gene (reference sequence).

The rearrangement uses TRBV4-2 and TRBJ1-5; D unresolved. The V end was cut by 0 bases, the J end by 6 bases, with 12 bases between. This CDR3 has 15 amino acids. Germline V CDR1 and CDR2: LGHNA, YNFKEQ. CDR3 sequence reads: CASSQERVGGQPQHF. The CDR3 nucleotides read TGTGCCAGCAGCCAAGAGAGGGTGGGAGGTCAGCCCCAGCATTTT.

This chain joins TRBV11-3 and TRBJ2-5; no firm D call. V was trimmed by 5 bases and J by 0 bases, leaving 10 bases between them. The CDR3 loop spans 14 amino acids. Germline V CDR1 and CDR2: SGHNT, YENEEA. The CDR3 DNA follows: TGTGCCAGCAGCCTCGACGGGTACCAAGAGACCCAGTACTTC. This gives the protein CASSLDGYQETQYF.